The 18 T cell receptor beta chains given below trace back to one sample, sequenced in a study of human T cells and chemical hapten exposure. Time point described: patch test 2, 6 weeks after DPC sensitization. The treatment denotes: therapeutic diphenylcyclopropenone sensitization with weekly scalp DPC. TCRdb re-called the RACE reads with MiXCR, one entry per CDR3 protein. The table records around 360,000 distinct CDR3 sequences, about 6% of them present only once. The sample consisted of whole blood, taken in connection with sensitization to the hapten diphenylcyclopropenone (DPC). All receptors derive from a woman between 18 and 29 years old with alopecia areata. Some clones in this sample may be carry-over from other donors' samples.

There are many counts of this clonotype. The rearrangement uses TRBV10-3 and TRBJ1-2; possible D gene TRBD1, 6 bases. V was cut by 5 bases and J by 0 bases, with 16 bases left in between. CDR1 is ENHRY, CDR2 SYGVKD, per germline. The CDR3 covers 16 residues. As DNA, the CDR3 is TGTGCCATCAGTCCAACCGGACAGCGACCTAACTATGGCTACACCTTC. Protein sequence: CAISPTGQRPNYGYTF.

This clonotype showed up many times. This chain joins TRBV18 and TRBJ1-5; D might be TRBD1 (6 bases). Germline CDR1 KGHSH, CDR2 LQKENI. The CDR3 length is 17 residues. V was pared by 3 bases and J by 1 base, with 16 bases between. The DNA of the CDR3 is TGTGCCAGCTCACCCAATCCTACAGGGCCCAGCAATCAGCCCCAGCATTTT. Translated: CASSPNPTGPSNQPQHF.

There are many counts of this clonotype. CDR3 DNA: TGTGCCAGCAGCTTATCGGGAAATTCACCCCTCCACTTT. This translates into CASSLSGNSPLHF. This chain connects TRBV7-6 to TRBJ1-6; no clear D gene. CDR3 length: 13 amino acids. V lost 2 bases and J lost 7, with 6 bases in between. Germline V gene sequence: CDR1 SGHVS, CDR2 FNYEAQ.

In its sample, this clonotype was seen many times. The chain links TRBV10-3 to TRBJ1-1, with D perhaps TRBD1 (6 bases). Germline lookup yields CDR1 ENHRY and CDR2 SYGVKD. Trimming left V 8 bases short and J 6 bases short, with 16 bases between. This CDR3 has 13 residues. This chain's CDR3 is CAIGYRVESEAFF. The CDR3 DNA follows: TGTGCCATCGGTTACAGGGTCGAGTCTGAAGCTTTCTTT.

This chain links TRBV7-2 with TRBJ2-5; possible D gene TRBD1, 6 bases. Trimming took off 5 bases at V and 1 base at J, with 11 bases between the two ends. Germline V CDR1 and CDR2: SGHTA, FQGNSA. The CDR3 runs to 14 residues. The CDR3: CASSPGQRQETQYF. The DNA of the CDR3 is TGTGCCAGCAGCCCCGGACAGCGCCAAGAGACCCAGTACTTC.

V usage is TRBV20-1 and J usage is TRBJ2-7; TRBD1 matches at 7 bases. The V segment lost 6 bases and the J segment 9 bases; nucleotides outside the gene matches: 23. Germline CDR1 is DFQATT and CDR2 is SNEGSKA (reference sequence). This CDR3 is 16 amino acids long. CDR3 residues: CSARKEMRQGPPRQYF. Written as DNA, the CDR3 is TGCAGTGCCAGGAAGGAGATGAGACAGGGACCTCCGCGGCAGTACTTC.

There are many counts of this clonotype. The genes are TRBV27 and TRBJ1-2; D call uncertain. This CDR3 has 14 residues. With 5 bases removed from V and 2 bases from J, the gap between germline ends came to 12 bases. Germline-derived CDR1 and CDR2 are MNHEY and SMNVEV (reference sequence). The CDR3 nucleotides read TGTGCCAGCAGTCCGGACGGATTGAACTATGGCTACACCTTC. This translates into CASSPDGLNYGYTF.

This chain connects TRBV11-2 to TRBJ2-3; D possibly corresponds to TRBD1 (5 bases). The CDR3 runs to 16 residues. V was shortened by 5 bases and J by 2 bases, with 17 bases between the two germline ends. Germline V gives CDR1 SGHAT, CDR2 FQNNGV. The CDR3, as DNA: TGTGCCAGCAGCCCAGACGACAGCTACCTCACAGATACGCAGTATTTT. Translating gives CASSPDDSYLTDTQYF.

This clonotype was counted only a few times. The rearrangement joins TRBV6-1 to TRBJ2-3; TRBD2 might be the D (6 bases). This CDR3 comprises 13 residues. V gave up 6 bases and J gave up 4 bases, with 11 bases separating them. Germline assignment: CDR1 MNHNS and CDR2 SASEGT. CDR3 bases: TGTGCCAGCAGCGCCCTAGCGCCAGATACGCAGTATTTT. Residues: CASSALAPDTQYF.

This clonotype was detected a few times. This chain connects TRBV2 to TRBJ2-1, with 10 bases that match TRBD2. Germline values: CDR1 SNHLY, CDR2 FYNNEI. The CDR3 runs 17 residues. V shed 2 bases and J 2 bases; nucleotides not matched to a gene: 6. Written as DNA, the CDR3 is TGTGCCAGCAGTGAACTCAGCGGGGGGGCCGCCTACAATGAGCAGTTCTTC. Residues: CASSELSGGAAYNEQFF.

The chain uses TRBV27 and TRBJ1-1, with TRBD1 matching 10 bases. This CDR3 region has 13 residues. V shed 6 bases and J 6 bases; nucleotides not matched to a gene: 4. CDR1 and CDR2 (germline): MNHEY, SMNVEV (reference sequence). The CDR3 DNA reads as TGTGCCAGCAGCGCCGGGACAGGGGCTGAAGCTTTCTTT. This sequence encodes CASSAGTGAEAFF.

V is TRBV20-1 and J is TRBJ2-7; D is uncertain. Trimming pared 7 bases from V and 0 bases from J, leaving 19 bases between. Germline V gene sequence: CDR1 DFQATT, CDR2 SNEGSKA (reference sequence). The CDR3 runs 15 residues. CDR3 nucleotide sequence: TGCAGTGGGGTACGTCAGTACAAATTCTCCTACGAGCAGTACTTC. Its protein is CSGVRQYKFSYEQYF.

This clonotype was counted between two and nine times. This chain connects TRBV10-3 to TRBJ1-1, with 8 bases that match TRBD1. This CDR3 region has 13 residues. Germline V gene data show CDR1 as ENHRY and CDR2 as SYGVKD. V shed 6 bases and J 6 bases; nucleotides not matched to a gene: 6. The CDR3 DNA follows: TGTGCCATCAGGACAGGGGCTCAGGCTGAAGCTTTCTTT. Protein product: CAIRTGAQAEAFF.

This clonotype was counted many times. This chain uses TRBV4-2 with TRBJ2-3; 14 nucleotides line up with TRBD2. Germline V gene data show CDR1 as LGHNA and CDR2 as YNFKEQ. This CDR3 is 20 amino acids long. V shed 2 bases, J shed 4 bases, and the junction held 14 bases outside the gene matches. The CDR3 loop reads CASSQRPRTSGGSGADTQYF. The CDR3 bases are TGTGCCAGCAGCCAACGGCCCCGGACTAGCGGGGGGAGTGGGGCAGATACGCAGTATTTT.

This clonotype has just a few counts. V and J are TRBV3-1 and TRBJ2-2, with 9 bases identical to TRBD2. Germline CDR1 LGHDT, CDR2 YNNKEL (reference sequence). CDR3 length: 15 amino acids. Trimming removed 6 bases from V and 4 bases from J; junction bases left unmatched: 6. The CDR3 sequence is CASSPSSGVTGELFF. The DNA of the CDR3 is TGTGCCAGCAGTCCGTCTAGCGGGGTCACCGGGGAGCTGTTTTTT. Full variable domain (missing parts from reference TRBV3-1 and TRBJ2-2): DTAVSQTPKYLVTQMGNDKSIKCEQNLGHDTMYWYKQDSKKFLKIMFSYNNKELIINETVPNRFSPKSPDKAHLNLHINSLELGDSAVYFCASSPSSGVTGELFFGEGSRLTVL.

This clonotype was seen repeatedly, ten times or more. The genes are TRBV6-5 and TRBJ1-1; D remains unclear. Germline V gene data show CDR1 as MNHEY and CDR2 as SVGAGI. The CDR3 length is 12 residues. Trimming left V 5 bases short and J 11 bases short, with 15 bases between. The CDR3, as DNA: TGTGCCAGCAGTCACGGCTCTATTGCGGCTTTCTTT. Encoded protein: CASSHGSIAAFF.

This clonotype was detected many times. This chain joins TRBV5-1 and TRBJ2-1, with TRBD2 as a possible D gene (6 bases). V lost 4 bases to trimming and J lost 0 bases, with 11 bases between them. CDR3 size: 15 residues. Germline assignment: CDR1 SGHRS and CDR2 YFSETQ. CDR3 bases: TGCGCCAGCAGCCTAGACGGGGGCTCCTACAATGAGCAGTTCTTC. This sequence encodes CASSLDGGSYNEQFF.

The sample holds many counts of this clonotype. Compared with germline, one end of the junction differs, possibly owing to a read error. V gene TRBV6-5 combines with J gene TRBJ1-6; 10 bases agree with TRBD1. CDR3 length: 14 residues. CDR1 MNHEY and CDR2 SVGAGI come from the germline V gene. Here the CDR3 DNA reads TGTGCCTGCAGGGACAGGGGATCGAATTCACCCCTCCACTTT. Translation: CACRDRGSNSPLHF.